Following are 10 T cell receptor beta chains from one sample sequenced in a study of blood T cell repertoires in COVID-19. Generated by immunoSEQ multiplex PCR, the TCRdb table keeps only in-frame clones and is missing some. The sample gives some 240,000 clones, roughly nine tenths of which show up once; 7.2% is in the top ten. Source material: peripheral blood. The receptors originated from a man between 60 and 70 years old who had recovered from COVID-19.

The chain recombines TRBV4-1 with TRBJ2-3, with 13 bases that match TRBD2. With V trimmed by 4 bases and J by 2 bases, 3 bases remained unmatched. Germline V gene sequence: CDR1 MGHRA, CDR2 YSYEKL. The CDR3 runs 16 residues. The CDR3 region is CASSPGLAGYTDTQYF. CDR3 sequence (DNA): TGCGCCAGCAGCCCGGGACTAGCGGGGTACACAGATACGCAGTATTTT.

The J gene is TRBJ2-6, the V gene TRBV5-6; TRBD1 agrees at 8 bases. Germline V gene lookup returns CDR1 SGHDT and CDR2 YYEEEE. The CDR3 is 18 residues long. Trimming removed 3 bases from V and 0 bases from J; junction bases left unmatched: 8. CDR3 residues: CASSSAGTGRSGANVLTF. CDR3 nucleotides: TGTGCCAGCAGCTCGGCAGGGACAGGCCGCTCTGGGGCCAACGTCCTGACTTTC. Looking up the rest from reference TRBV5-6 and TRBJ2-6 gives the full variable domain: DAGVTQSPTHLIKTRGQQVTLRCSPKSGHDTVSWYQQALGQGPQFIFQYYEEEERQRGNFPDRFSGHQFPNYSSELNVNALLLGDSALYLCASSSAGTGRSGANVLTFGAGSRLTVL.

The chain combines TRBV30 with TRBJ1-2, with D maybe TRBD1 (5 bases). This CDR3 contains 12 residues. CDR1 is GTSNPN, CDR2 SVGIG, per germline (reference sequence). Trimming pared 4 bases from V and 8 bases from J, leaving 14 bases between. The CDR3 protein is CAWTRWGDGYTF. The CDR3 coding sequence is TGTGCCTGGACGCGGTGGGGGGACGGCTACACCTTC.

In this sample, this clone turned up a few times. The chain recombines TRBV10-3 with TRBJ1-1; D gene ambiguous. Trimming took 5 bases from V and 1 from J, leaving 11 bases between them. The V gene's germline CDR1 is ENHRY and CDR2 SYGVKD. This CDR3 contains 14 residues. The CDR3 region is CAISPLLRNTEAFF. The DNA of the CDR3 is TGTGCCATCAGTCCCTTACTCCGGAACACTGAAGCTTTCTTT.

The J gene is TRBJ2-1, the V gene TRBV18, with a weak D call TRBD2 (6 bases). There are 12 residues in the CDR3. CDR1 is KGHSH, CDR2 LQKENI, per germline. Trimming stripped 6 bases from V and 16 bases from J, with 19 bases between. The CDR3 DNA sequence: TGTGCCAGCTCGCCGGGGGAGGCGAGGATCTTCTTC. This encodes CASSPGEARIFF. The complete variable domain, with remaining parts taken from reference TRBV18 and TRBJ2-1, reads NAGVMQNPRHLVRRRGQEARLRCSPMKGHSHVYWYRQLPEEGLKFMVYLQKENIIDESGMPKERFSAEFPKEGPSILRIQQVVRGDSAAYFCASSPGEARIFFGPGTRLTVL.

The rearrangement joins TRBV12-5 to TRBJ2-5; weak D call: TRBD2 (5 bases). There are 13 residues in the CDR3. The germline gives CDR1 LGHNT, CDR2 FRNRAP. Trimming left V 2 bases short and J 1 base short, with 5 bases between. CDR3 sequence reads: CASGLSGQETQYF. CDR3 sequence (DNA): TGTGCTAGTGGTTTGAGCGGCCAAGAGACCCAGTACTTC. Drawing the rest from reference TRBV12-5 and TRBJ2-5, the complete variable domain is DARVTQTPRHKVTEMGQEVTMRCQPILGHNTVFWYRQTMMQGLELLAYFRNRAPLDDSGMPKDRFSAEMPDATLATLKIQPSEPRDSAVYFCASGLSGQETQYFGPGTRLLVL.

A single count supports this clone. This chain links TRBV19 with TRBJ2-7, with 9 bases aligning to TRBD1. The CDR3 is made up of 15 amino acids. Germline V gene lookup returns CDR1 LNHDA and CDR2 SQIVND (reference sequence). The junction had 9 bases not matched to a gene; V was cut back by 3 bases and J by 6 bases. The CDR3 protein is CASSISSGQGREQYF. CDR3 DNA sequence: TGTGCCAGTAGTATCTCCTCGGGACAGGGCCGCGAGCAGTACTTC.

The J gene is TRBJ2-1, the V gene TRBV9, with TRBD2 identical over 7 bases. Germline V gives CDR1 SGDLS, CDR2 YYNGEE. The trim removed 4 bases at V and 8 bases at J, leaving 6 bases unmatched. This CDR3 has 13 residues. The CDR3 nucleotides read TGTGCCAGCAGCAGCCGTCTAGCGGATGAGCAGTTCTTC. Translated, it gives CASSSRLADEQFF.

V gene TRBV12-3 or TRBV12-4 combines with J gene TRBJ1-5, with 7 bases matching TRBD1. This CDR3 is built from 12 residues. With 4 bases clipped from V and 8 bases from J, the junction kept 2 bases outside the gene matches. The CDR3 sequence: CASSSGTEPQHF. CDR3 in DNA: TGTGCCAGCAGTTCGGGGACAGAGCCCCAGCATTTT.

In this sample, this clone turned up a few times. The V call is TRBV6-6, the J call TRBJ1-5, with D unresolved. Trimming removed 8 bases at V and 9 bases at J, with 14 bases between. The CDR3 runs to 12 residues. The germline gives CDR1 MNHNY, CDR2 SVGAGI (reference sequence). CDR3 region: CASRLAPGPQHF. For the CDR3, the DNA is TGTGCCAGCCGCCTGGCTCCGGGGCCCCAGCATTTT.